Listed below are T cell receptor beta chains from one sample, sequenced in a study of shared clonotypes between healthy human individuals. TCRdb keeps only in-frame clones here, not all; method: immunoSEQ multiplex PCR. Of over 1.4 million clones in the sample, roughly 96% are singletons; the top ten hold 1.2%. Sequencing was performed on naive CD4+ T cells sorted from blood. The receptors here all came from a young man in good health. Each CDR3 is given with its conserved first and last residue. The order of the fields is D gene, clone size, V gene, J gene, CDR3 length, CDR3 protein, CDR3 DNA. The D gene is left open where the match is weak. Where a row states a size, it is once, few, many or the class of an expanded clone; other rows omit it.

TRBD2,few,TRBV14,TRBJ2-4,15,CASSRTSGRPGIQYF,TGTGCCAGCAGCCGTACTAGCGGGAGGCCCGGCATTCAGTACTTC
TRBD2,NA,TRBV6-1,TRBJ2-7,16,CASSEPTSGRADEQYF,TGTGCCAGCAGTGAACCTACTAGCGGGAGGGCTGACGAGCAGTACTTC
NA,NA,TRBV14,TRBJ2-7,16,CASSHLEVRNPYEQYF,TGTGCCAGCAGCCACCTTGAGGTCAGAAACCCCTACGAGCAGTACTTC
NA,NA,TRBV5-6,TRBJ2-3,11,CASSLVDTQYF,TGTGCCAGCAGCTTGGTAGATACGCAGTATTTT
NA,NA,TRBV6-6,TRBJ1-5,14,CASNLQGLNQPQHF,TGTGCCAGCAACCTACAGGGACTGAATCAGCCCCAGCATTTT
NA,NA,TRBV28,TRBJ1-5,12,CASSSHRPPQHF,TGTGCCAGCAGTTCTCATAGGCCGCCCCAGCATTTT
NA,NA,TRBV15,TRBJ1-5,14,CATSRASGIQPQHF,TGTGCCACCAGCAGAGCGTCCGGGATTCAGCCCCAGCATTTT
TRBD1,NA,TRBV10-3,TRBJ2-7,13,CAISGGTDREQYF,TGTGCCATCAGTGGTGGGACAGACCGGGAGCAGTACTTC
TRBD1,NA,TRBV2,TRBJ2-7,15,CASTRQGVGTYEQYF,TGTGCCAGCACTAGACAGGGCGTTGGGACCTACGAGCAGTACTTC
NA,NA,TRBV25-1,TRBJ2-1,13,CASSDRGRNEQFF,TGTGCCAGCAGTGACCGGGGCCGAAATGAGCAGTTCTTC
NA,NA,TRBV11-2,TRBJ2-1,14,CASSLLYSVGHGFF,TGTGCCAGCAGCTTACTTTATAGCGTCGGACACGGGTTCTTC
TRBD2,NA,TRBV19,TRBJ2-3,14,CAKDPSGSRDTQYF,TGTGCCAAAGATCCGAGCGGGAGTCGGGATACGCAGTATTTT
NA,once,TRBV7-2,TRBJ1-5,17,CASSLGAGRAADQPQHF,TGTGCCAGCAGCTTAGGCGCGGGCAGGGCGGCAGACCAGCCCCAGCATTTT
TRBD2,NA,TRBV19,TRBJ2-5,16,CASSIDRGRVVETQYF,TGTGCCAGTAGTATAGACCGCGGGAGGGTTGTGGAGACCCAGTACTTC
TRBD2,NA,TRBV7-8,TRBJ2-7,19,CASSRRDRRTSGSRYEQYF,TGTGCCAGCAGCCGCCGGGACCGACGGACTAGCGGGAGCCGGTACGAGCAGTACTTC
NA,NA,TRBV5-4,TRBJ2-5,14,CASSYTGVGETQYF,TGTGCCAGCAGCTATACTGGTGTGGGGGAGACCCAGTACTTC
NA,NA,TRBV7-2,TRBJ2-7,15,CASRAQTQPHYEQYF,TGTGCCAGCAGAGCACAGACACAGCCGCACTACGAGCAGTACTTC
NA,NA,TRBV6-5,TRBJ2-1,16,CASSYVSASPHNEQFF,TGTGCCAGCAGTTACGTCTCCGCGTCACCCCACAATGAGCAGTTCTTC
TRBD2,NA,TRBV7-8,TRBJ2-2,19,CASSLYRGLAGVVTGELFF,TGTGCCAGCAGCTTATACAGGGGACTAGCGGGAGTTGTAACCGGGGAGCTGTTTTTT
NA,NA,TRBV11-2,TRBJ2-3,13,CASSSLAFGTQYF,TGTGCCAGCAGCTCCTTGGCGTTTGGAACGCAGTATTTT
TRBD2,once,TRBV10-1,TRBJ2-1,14,CASRRLAGDNEQFF,TGCGCCAGCCGTCGACTAGCGGGGGACAATGAGCAGTTCTTC
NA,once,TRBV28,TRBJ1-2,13,CATRGGPNYGYTF,TGTGCCACACGAGGCGGACCTAACTATGGCTACACCTTC
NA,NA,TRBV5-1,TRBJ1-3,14,CASSLAPSGNTIYF,TGCGCCAGCAGCTTGGCACCGAGTGGAAACACCATATATTTT
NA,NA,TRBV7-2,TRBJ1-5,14,CASSLVGASQPQHF,TGTGCCAGCAGCCTTGTGGGGGCCAGTCAGCCCCAGCATTTT
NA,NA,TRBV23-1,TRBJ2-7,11,CASSPGYEQYF,TGCGCCAGCAGTCCAGGGTACGAGCAGTACTTC
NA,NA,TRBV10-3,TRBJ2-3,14,CAIGARAGTDTQYF,TGTGCCATCGGGGCGCGAGCGGGCACAGATACGCAGTATTTT
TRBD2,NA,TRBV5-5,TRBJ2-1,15,CASSPGLAGYNEQFF,TGTGCCAGCAGCCCGGGACTAGCGGGTTACAATGAGCAGTTCTTC
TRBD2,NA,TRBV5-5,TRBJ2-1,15,CASSLGGSVHNEQFF,TGTGCCAGCAGCTTGGGCGGGAGTGTCCACAATGAGCAGTTCTTC
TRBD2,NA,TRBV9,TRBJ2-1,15,CASSVRGGRIYEQFF,TGTGCCAGCAGCGTTCGGGGCGGGAGGATCTATGAGCAGTTCTTC
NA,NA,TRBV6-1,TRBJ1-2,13,CASNPTTAYGYTF,TGTGCCAGCAACCCTACGACGGCCTATGGCTACACCTTC
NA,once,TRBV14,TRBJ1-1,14,CASSQRLTNTEAFF,TGTGCCAGCAGCCAACGGTTAACGAACACTGAAGCTTTCTTT
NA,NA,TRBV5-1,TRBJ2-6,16,CASSLTGYSGANVLTF,TGCGCCAGCAGCTTGACAGGCTACTCTGGGGCCAACGTCCTGACTTTC
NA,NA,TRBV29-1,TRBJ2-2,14,CSVEVIQGPGELFF,TGCAGCGTTGAAGTGATTCAGGGTCCCGGGGAGCTGTTTTTT
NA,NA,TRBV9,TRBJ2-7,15,CASSVAGSVSYEQYF,TGTGCCAGCAGCGTAGCAGGGTCGGTTTCCTACGAGCAGTACTTC
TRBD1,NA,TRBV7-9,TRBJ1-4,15,CASSLGQSTNEKLFF,TGTGCCAGCAGCTTGGGACAGTCAACTAATGAAAAACTGTTTTTT
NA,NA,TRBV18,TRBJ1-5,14,CASSPVLGDQPQHF,TGTGCCAGCTCACCAGTCCTAGGGGATCAGCCCCAGCATTTT
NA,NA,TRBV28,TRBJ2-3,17,CASSLPPQALPTDTQYF,TGTGCCAGCAGTTTACCCCCCCAGGCCTTACCCACAGATACGCAGTATTTT
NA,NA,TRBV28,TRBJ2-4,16,CASSLLQGLAKNIQYF,TGTGCCAGCAGTTTATTACAGGGATTAGCCAAAAACATTCAGTACTTC
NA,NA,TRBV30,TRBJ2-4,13,CAFKRANGNIQYF,TGTGCCTTTAAGAGGGCTAACGGCAACATTCAGTACTTC
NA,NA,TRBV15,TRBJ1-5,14,CATSRESYNQPQHF,TGTGCCACCAGCAGAGAATCTTACAACCAGCCCCAGCATTTT
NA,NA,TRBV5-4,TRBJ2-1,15,CASSLLVSSYNEQFF,TGTGCCAGCAGCCTTCTGGTTAGCTCCTACAATGAGCAGTTCTTC
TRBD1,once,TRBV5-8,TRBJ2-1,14,CASSLGQGYNEQFF,TGTGCCAGCAGCTTGGGACAGGGTTACAATGAGCAGTTCTTC
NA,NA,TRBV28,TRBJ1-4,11,CASSVYEKLFF,TGTGCCAGCAGTGTTTACGAAAAACTGTTTTTT
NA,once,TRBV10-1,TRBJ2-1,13,CASNAGREGEQFF,TGCGCCAGCAATGCGGGACGGGAAGGTGAGCAGTTCTTC
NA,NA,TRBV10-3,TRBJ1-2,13,CAISQKGVGGYTF,TGTGCCATCAGCCAAAAGGGAGTAGGTGGCTACACCTTC
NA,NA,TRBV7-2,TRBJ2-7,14,CASSSWDKSYEQYF,TGTGCCAGCAGCTCATGGGACAAGTCCTACGAGCAGTACTTC
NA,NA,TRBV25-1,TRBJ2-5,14,CASSATDGEETQYF,TGTGCCAGCAGTGCCACGGACGGGGAAGAGACCCAGTACTTC
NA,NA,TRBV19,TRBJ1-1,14,CASSFQRANTEAFF,TGTGCCAGTAGTTTTCAAAGAGCGAACACTGAAGCTTTCTTT
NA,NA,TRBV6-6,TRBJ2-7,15,CASSYAVGRGNEQYF,TGTGCCAGCAGTTACGCTGTGGGGCGGGGTAACGAGCAGTACTTC
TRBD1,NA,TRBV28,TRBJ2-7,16,CASSFQTGGQSYEQYF,TGTGCCAGCAGTTTTCAGACAGGGGGCCAATCCTACGAGCAGTACTTC
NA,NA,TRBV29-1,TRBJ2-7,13,CSALGLTAPEQYF,TGCAGCGCCCTCGGACTTACCGCCCCCGAGCAGTACTTC
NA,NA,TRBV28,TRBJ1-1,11,CASTAATEAFF,TGTGCCAGCACGGCGGCGACTGAAGCTTTCTTT
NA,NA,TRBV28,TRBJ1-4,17,CASSLKQDEGREEKLFF,TGTGCCAGCAGTTTAAAACAGGACGAAGGCAGGGAAGAAAAACTGTTTTTT
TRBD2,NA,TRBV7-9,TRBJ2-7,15,CASSLRSGTLREQYF,TGTGCCAGCAGCTTACGGAGCGGGACTTTGAGGGAGCAGTACTTC
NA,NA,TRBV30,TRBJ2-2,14,CAWSVSVNTGELFF,TGTGCCTGGAGTGTATCAGTGAACACCGGGGAGCTGTTTTTT
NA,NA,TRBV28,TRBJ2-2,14,CASSLDPATGELFF,TGTGCCAGCAGTTTGGACCCAGCCACCGGGGAGCTGTTTTTT
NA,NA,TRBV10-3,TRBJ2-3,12,CAISESGDTQYF,TGTGCCATCAGTGAATCGGGAGATACGCAGTATTTT
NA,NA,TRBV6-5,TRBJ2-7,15,CASSLRVPVSYEQYF,TGTGCCAGCAGCCTCCGGGTCCCGGTTTCCTACGAGCAGTACTTC
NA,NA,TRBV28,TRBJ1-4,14,CASRILATNEKLFF,TGTGCCAGCAGGATACTTGCAACTAATGAAAAACTGTTTTTT